These T cell receptor beta chains were read from a single sample in a study of cytomegalovirus exposure and HLA in healthy donors. Generated by immunoSEQ multiplex PCR, the TCRdb table keeps only in-frame clones and is missing some. The sample has about 140,000 clones, roughly 73% seen once. Sequencing used PBMCs. These receptors all stem from a human donor in good health. The CDR3 runs from the conserved cysteine through the conserved F or W. The order of the fields is CDR3 length, J gene, clone size, V gene, D gene, CDR3 protein, CDR3 DNA. A D gene is named only where the DNA matches it firmly. Clone size is shown for a subset of rows, as once, few, many or a class of expanded clone.

>18|TRBJ1-3|once|TRBV7-8|NA
CASSKRGETRGSGNTIYF
TGTGCCAGCAGCAAAAGGGGAGAAACCAGGGGCTCTGGAAACACCATATATTTT
>13|TRBJ2-7|NA|TRBV28|TRBD1
CASSDRTGYEQYF
TGTGCCAGCAGTGACCGGACAGGCTACGAGCAGTACTTC
>14|TRBJ2-7|once|TRBV5-4|NA
CASSRGTRSYEQYF
TGTGCCAGCAGCAGGGGGACGCGGTCCTACGAGCAGTACTTC
>14|TRBJ1-4|NA|TRBV7-6|TRBD1
CASSLGGQGEKLFF
TGTGCCAGCAGCTTAGGGGGACAGGGTGAAAAACTGTTTTTT
>12|TRBJ1-2|few|TRBV10-3|NA
CAIHGGSYGYTF
TGTGCCATCCACGGGGGAAGCTATGGCTACACCTTC
>14|TRBJ2-7|few|TRBV11-2|NA
CASARGGSDYEQYF
TGTGCCAGCGCAAGGGGCGGTTCAGACTACGAGCAGTACTTC
>14|TRBJ2-1|NA|TRBV7-9|NA
CASNLGGNYNEQFF
TGTGCCAGCAACCTGGGCGGGAACTACAATGAGCAGTTCTTC
>14|TRBJ1-2|NA|TRBV5-1|TRBD1
CASRPTGSLDGYTF
TGCGCCAGCAGGCCGACAGGGAGTCTGGATGGCTACACCTTC
>17|TRBJ2-3|NA|TRBV29-1|TRBD1
CSVEGDGTGARTDTQYF
TGCAGCGTTGAAGGAGATGGGACAGGGGCAAGGACAGATACGCAGTATTTT
>13|TRBJ1-1|NA|TRBV5-1|NA
CASSFGRDTEAFF
TGCGCCAGCAGCTTTGGTCGCGACACTGAAGCTTTCTTT
>14|TRBJ2-7|NA|TRBV6-1|NA
CASIKAGYPYEQYF
TGTGCCAGCATAAAGGCAGGGTATCCCTACGAGCAGTACTTC
>16|TRBJ2-4|NA|TRBV5-1|TRBD1
CASSLAGQGLKNIQYF
TGCGCCAGCAGCTTGGCCGGACAGGGTTTGAAAAACATTCAGTACTTC
>14|TRBJ2-1|NA|TRBV7-8|TRBD2
CASSPLGGDNEQFF
TGTGCCAGCAGCCCCCTCGGGGGGGACAATGAGCAGTTCTTC
>12|TRBJ1-2|NA|TRBV6-5|TRBD1
CASRGTGAGYTF
TGTGCCAGCAGGGGGACAGGGGCTGGCTACACCTTC
>14|TRBJ1-5|NA|TRBV7-9|NA
CSSSPRSGNQPQHF
TGTTCCAGCAGCCCCAGGTCGGGCAATCAGCCCCAGCATTTT
>15|TRBJ2-5|NA|TRBV4-1|TRBD2
CASSRVLAGEETQYF
TGCGCCAGCAGCCGGGTACTAGCGGGGGAAGAGACCCAGTACTTC
>14|TRBJ1-5|NA|TRBV9|NA
CASSVEGGNQPQHF
TGTGCCAGCAGCGTAGAAGGGGGCAATCAGCCCCAGCATTTT
>14|TRBJ2-7|few|TRBV9|TRBD1
CASSGDRGSYEQYF
TGTGCCAGCAGCGGGGACAGGGGGAGCTACGAGCAGTACTTC
>15|TRBJ1-2|NA|TRBV6-5|NA
CASSSHFLDSYGYTF
TGTGCCAGCAGTTCCCACTTTTTGGACAGCTATGGCTACACCTTC
>14|TRBJ2-2|NA|TRBV11-3|NA
CASSPPSAGGELFF
TGTGCCAGCAGCCCGCCTAGCGCGGGAGGGGAGCTGTTTTTT
>14|TRBJ1-4|NA|TRBV6-6|NA
CASRRTATNEKLFF
TGTGCCAGCAGGAGGACAGCAACTAATGAAAAACTGTTTTTT
>15|TRBJ2-5|NA|TRBV7-3|NA
CASSLGGRYQETQYF
TGTGCCAGCAGCTTGGGCGGGCGCTACCAAGAGACCCAGTACTTC
>14|TRBJ1-5|NA|TRBV5-6|NA
CASSSWDMKQPQHF
TGTGCCAGCAGCTCCTGGGACATGAAACAGCCCCAGCATTTT
>14|TRBJ2-3|NA|TRBV7-9|TRBD2
CASSLPSGVYTQYF
TGTGCCAGCAGCTTGCCTAGCGGGGTCTATACGCAGTATTTT
>14|TRBJ2-3|NA|TRBV5-4|NA
CASSGGTGTDTQYF
TGTGCCAGCAGCGGGGGGACTGGAACAGATACGCAGTATTTT
>15|TRBJ1-2|once|TRBV25-1|NA
CASSELRGGRYGYTF
TGTGCCAGCAGTGAATTGAGGGGGGGTCGCTATGGCTACACCTTC
>10|TRBJ2-1|NA|TRBV13|NA
CASSSNEQFF
TGTGCCAGCAGCTCGAATGAGCAGTTCTTC
>14|TRBJ2-2|few|TRBV30|TRBD2
CALQGRELVGELFF
TGTGCCCTTCAAGGGAGGGAACTGGTCGGGGAGCTGTTTTTT
>14|TRBJ2-1|few|TRBV6-4|TRBD1
CASSDTDRGNEQFF
TGTGCCAGCAGTGACACCGACAGGGGTAATGAGCAGTTCTTC
>15|TRBJ2-5|NA|TRBV9|TRBD2
CASSISGRALETQYF
TGTGCCAGCAGCATTAGCGGGAGGGCCTTGGAGACCCAGTACTTC
>14|TRBJ2-7|NA|TRBV4-2|NA
CASSQVGNGYEQYF
TGTGCCAGCAGCCAAGTCGGGAATGGCTACGAGCAGTACTTC
>14|TRBJ1-5|NA|TRBV4-1|NA
CASSLGLRDQPQHF
TGCGCCAGCAGCCTGGGCCTCCGTGATCAGCCCCAGCATTTT
>17|TRBJ2-7|few|TRBV7-8|TRBD1
CASIPQSRQGLPYEQYF
TGTGCCAGCATCCCCCAATCCCGACAGGGCCTACCCTACGAGCAGTACTTC
>17|TRBJ2-6|NA|TRBV10-2|NA
CASSGGQKSSGANVLTF
TGCGCCAGCAGCGGAGGACAGAAGAGCTCTGGGGCCAACGTCCTGACTTTC
>13|TRBJ2-3|NA|TRBV9|NA
CASSVGHGDTQYF
TGTGCCAGCAGCGTAGGGCATGGAGATACGCAGTATTTT
>14|TRBJ2-7|NA|TRBV9|NA
CASSVGQVSYEQYF
TGTGCCAGCAGCGTAGGACAGGTCTCCTACGAGCAGTACTTC
>13|TRBJ2-7|NA|TRBV6-6|TRBD1
CASSFGQGPEQYF
TGTGCCAGCAGTTTCGGACAGGGTCCCGAGCAGTACTTC
>15|TRBJ2-2|NA|TRBV11-1|TRBD2
CASSFLAGGDGELFF
TGTGCCAGCAGCTTTCTAGCGGGAGGGGACGGGGAGCTGTTTTTT
>17|TRBJ2-7|NA|TRBV11-3|NA
CASSRSGSGGVSYEQYF
TGTGCCAGCAGCCGGTCGGGGTCAGGAGGGGTCTCCTACGAGCAGTACTTC
>19|TRBJ2-2|once|TRBV12-5|TRBD2
CASGLGYGTSGRATGELFF
TGTGCTAGTGGTTTGGGGTATGGGACTAGCGGGAGGGCCACCGGGGAGCTGTTTTTT
>19|TRBJ2-3|NA|TRBV29-1|TRBD1
CSVGGLLDLGTGGTDTQYF
TGCAGCGTTGGAGGCCTCCTAGACCTGGGGACAGGGGGCACAGATACGCAGTATTTT
>14|TRBJ2-1|once|TRBV9|TRBD2
CASSLAGEDNEQFF
TGTGCCAGCAGCTTAGCGGGAGAGGACAATGAGCAGTTCTTC